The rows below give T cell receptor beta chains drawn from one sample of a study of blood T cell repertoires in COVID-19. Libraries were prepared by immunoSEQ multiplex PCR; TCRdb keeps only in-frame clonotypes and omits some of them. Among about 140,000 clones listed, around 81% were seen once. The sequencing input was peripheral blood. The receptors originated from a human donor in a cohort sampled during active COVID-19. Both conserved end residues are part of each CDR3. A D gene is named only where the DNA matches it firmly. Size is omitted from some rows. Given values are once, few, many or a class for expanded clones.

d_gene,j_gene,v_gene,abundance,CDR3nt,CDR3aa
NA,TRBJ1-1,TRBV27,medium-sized,TGTGCCAGCAGTACTCGGACCGGGAGGGGCACTGAAGCTTTCTTT,CASSTRTGRGTEAFF
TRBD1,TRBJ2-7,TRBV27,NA,TGTCTGACAGGGGTAGCCTACGAGCAGTACTTC,CLTGVAYEQYF
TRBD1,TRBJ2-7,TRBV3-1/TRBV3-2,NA,TGTGCCAGCAGGCGGGGACAGGCCTCCTACGAGCAGTACTTC,CASRRGQASYEQYF
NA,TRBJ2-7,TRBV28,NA,TGTGCCAGCACTACGGCGGGTCACGCTTCCTACGAGCAGTACTTC,CASTTAGHASYEQYF
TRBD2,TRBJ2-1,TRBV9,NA,TGTGCCAGCAGCGTAGGACTAGCGGGAGCTGATGAGCAGTTCTTC,CASSVGLAGADEQFF
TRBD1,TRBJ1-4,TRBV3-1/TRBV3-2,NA,TGTGCCAGCAGAGCGACAGGGGGAAAACTGTTTTTT,CASRATGGKLFF
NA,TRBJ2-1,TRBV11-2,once,TGTGCCAGCAGCAAGACTAGTTCCGATGAGCAGTTCTTC,CASSKTSSDEQFF
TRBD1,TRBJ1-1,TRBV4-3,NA,TGCGCCAGCAGCCAAGAGGGACAGGGATTCACTGAAGCTTTCTTT,CASSQEGQGFTEAFF
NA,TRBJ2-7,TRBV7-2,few,TGTGCCAGCAGCTTAGGTGGCGGCAGTCCCTACGAGCAGTACTTC,CASSLGGGSPYEQYF
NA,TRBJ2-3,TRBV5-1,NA,TGCGCCAGCAGCTTGGTGCCAGGGGCAGATACGCAGTATTTT,CASSLVPGADTQYF
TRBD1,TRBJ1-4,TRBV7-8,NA,TGTGCCAGCAGCTTAGCTCTCGTCGGGACAGGGAGCGCAACTAATGAAAAACTGTTTTTT,CASSLALVGTGSATNEKLFF
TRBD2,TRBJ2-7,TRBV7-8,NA,TGTGCCAGCAGCTTAGCGGGAGGGCCGTCCTACGAGCAGTACTTC,CASSLAGGPSYEQYF
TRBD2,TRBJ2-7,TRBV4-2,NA,TGTGCCAGCAGCAGTGTGTTGATCGGGGGAGCGGGGAACGAGCAGTACTTC,CASSSVLIGGAGNEQYF
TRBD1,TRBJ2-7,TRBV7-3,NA,TGTGCCAGCAGCTTAGGGACAGGAGCCACCTACGAGCAGTACTTC,CASSLGTGATYEQYF
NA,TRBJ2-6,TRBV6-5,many,TGTGCCAGCAGGCTAAAAATCTCTGGGGCCAACGTCCTGACTTTC,CASRLKISGANVLTF
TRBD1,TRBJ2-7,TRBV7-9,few,TGTGCCAGCCGGGACAGGTCCTACGAGCAGTACTTC,CASRDRSYEQYF
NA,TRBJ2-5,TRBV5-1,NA,TGCGCCAGCAGCTCCAACCCAAGCGGACAAGAGACCCAGTACTTC,CASSSNPSGQETQYF